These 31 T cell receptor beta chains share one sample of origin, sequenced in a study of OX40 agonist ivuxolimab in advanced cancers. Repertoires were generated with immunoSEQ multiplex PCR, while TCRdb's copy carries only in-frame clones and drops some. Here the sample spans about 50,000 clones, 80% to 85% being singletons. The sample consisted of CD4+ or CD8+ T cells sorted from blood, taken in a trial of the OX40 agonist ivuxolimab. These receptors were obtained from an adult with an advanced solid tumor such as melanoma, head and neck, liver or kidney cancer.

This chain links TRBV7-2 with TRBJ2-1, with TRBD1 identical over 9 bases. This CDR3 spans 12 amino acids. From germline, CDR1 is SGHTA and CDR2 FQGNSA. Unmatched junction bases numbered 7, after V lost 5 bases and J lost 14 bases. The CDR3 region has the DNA TGTGCCAGCAGCACACACAGGGGGCAGGAGTTCTTC. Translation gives CASSTHRGQEFF.

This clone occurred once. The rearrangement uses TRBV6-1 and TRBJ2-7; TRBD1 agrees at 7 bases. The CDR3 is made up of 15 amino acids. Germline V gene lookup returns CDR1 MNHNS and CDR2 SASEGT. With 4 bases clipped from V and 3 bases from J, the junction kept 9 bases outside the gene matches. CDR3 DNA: TGTGCCAGCAGTGCTCAGACAGGGTCCGGCTACGAGCAGTACTTC. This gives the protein CASSAQTGSGYEQYF.

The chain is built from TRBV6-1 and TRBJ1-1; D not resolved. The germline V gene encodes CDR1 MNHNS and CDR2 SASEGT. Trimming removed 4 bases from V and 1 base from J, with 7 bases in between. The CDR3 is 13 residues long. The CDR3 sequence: CASSVEENTEAFF. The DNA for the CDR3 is TGTGCCAGCAGTGTAGAAGAGAACACTGAAGCTTTCTTT.

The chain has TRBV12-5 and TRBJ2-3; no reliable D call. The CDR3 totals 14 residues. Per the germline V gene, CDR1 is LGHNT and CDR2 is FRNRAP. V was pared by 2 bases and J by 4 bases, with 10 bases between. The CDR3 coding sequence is TGTGCTAGTGGTTTGATTTTACCCCCAGATACGCAGTATTTT. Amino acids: CASGLILPPDTQYF.

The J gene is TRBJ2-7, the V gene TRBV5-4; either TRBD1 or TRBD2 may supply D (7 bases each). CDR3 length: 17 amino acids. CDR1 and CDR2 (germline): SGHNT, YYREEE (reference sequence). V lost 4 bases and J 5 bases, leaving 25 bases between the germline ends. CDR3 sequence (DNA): TGTGCCAGCAGCCCCGGGGGGCTTTCGCGGACAGGCAACGAGCAGTACTTC. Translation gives CASSPGGLSRTGNEQYF.

The CDR3 region is CASSGPNSNSYEQYF. CDR3 coding DNA: TGTGCCAGCAGTGGCCCAAATAGCAACTCCTACGAGCAGTACTTC. This chain uses TRBV2 with TRBJ2-7; no reliable D call. Germline assignment: CDR1 SNHLY and CDR2 FYNNEI. This CDR3 region has 15 residues. Trimming removed 4 bases at V and 0 bases at J, with 13 bases between.

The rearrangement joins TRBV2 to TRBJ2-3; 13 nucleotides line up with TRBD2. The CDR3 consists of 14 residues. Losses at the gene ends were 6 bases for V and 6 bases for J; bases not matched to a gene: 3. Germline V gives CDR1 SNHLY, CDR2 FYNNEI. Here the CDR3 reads CASRLAGGRDTQYF. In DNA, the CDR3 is TGTGCCAGCAGACTAGCGGGGGGGCGGGATACGCAGTATTTT.

Written as DNA, the CDR3 is TGTGCCAGCAGTACGGACAGGGAGGGGTCACCCCTCCACTTT. This translates into CASSTDREGSPLHF. V usage is TRBV6-4 and J usage is TRBJ1-6, with TRBD1 matching over 8 bases. J was trimmed by 10 bases and V by 5 bases; bases with no gene match: 7. The CDR3 extends over 14 amino acids. Germline V gene sequence: CDR1 MRHNA, CDR2 SNTAGT.

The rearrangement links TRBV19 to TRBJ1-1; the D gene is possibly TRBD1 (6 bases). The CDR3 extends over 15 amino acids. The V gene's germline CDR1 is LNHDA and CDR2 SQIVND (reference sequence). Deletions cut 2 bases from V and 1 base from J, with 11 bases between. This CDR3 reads CASSIRGTANTEAFF. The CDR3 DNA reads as TGTGCCAGTAGTATAAGGGGGACGGCGAACACTGAAGCTTTCTTT.

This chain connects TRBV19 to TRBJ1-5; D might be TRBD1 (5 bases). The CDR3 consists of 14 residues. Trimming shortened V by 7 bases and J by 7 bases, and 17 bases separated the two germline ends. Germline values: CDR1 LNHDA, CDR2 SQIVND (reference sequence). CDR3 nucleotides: TGTGCCAGTACCCCGCGTGGGGGGGGGCAGCCCCAGCATTTT. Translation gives CASTPRGGGQPQHF.

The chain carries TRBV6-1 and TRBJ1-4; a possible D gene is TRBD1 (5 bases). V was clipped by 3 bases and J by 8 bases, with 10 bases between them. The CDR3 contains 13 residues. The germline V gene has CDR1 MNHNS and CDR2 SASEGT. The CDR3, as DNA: TGTGCCAGCAGTGACAGGGTCGGAGAAAAACTGTTTTTT. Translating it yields CASSDRVGEKLFF.

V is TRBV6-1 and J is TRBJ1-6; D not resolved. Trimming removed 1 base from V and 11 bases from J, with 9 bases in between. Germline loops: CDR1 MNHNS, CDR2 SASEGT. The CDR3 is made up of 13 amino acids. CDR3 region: CASSEDSGTPLHF. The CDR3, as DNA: TGTGCCAGCAGTGAAGACAGTGGGACACCCCTCCACTTT.

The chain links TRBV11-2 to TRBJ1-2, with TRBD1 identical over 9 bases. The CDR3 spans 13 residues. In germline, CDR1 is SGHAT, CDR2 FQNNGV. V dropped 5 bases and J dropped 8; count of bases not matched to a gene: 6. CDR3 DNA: TGTGCCAGCAGCCCTCGGACAGGGGACGGCTACACCTTC. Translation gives CASSPRTGDGYTF.

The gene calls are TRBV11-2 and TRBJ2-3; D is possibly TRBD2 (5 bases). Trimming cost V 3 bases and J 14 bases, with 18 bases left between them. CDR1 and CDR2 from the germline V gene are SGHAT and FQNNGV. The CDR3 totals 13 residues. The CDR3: CASSFSRTGVGYF. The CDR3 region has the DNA TGTGCCAGCAGCTTTTCTCGGACTGGGGTGGGGTATTTT.

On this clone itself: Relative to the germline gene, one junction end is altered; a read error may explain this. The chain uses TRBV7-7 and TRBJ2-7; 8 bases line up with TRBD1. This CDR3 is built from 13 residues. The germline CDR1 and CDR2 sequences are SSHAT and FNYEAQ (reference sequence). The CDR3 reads CASSTGTGVEQYF. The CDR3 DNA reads TGTGCTAGCAGCACGGGGACAGGCGTCGAGCAGTACTTC.

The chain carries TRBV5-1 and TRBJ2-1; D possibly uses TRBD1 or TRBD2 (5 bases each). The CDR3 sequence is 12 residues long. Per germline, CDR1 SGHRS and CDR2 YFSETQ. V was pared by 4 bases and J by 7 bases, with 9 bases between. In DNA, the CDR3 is TGCGCCAGCAGCGGGACGGGGAATGAGCAGTTCTTC. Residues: CASSGTGNEQFF. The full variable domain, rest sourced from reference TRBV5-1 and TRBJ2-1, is KAGVTQTPRYLIKTRGQQVTLSCSPISGHRSVSWYQQTPGQGLQFLFEYFSETQRNKGNFPGRFSGRQFSNSRSEMNVSTLELGDSALYLCASSGTGNEQFFGPGTRLTVL.

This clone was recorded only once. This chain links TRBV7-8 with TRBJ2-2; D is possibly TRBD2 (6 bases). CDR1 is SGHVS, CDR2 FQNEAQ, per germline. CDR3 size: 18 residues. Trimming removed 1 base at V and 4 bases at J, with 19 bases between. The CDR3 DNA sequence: TGTGCCAGCAGCTTAGGTCGTCGTCGGGGAGGATCCACCGGGGAGCTGTTTTTT. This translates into CASSLGRRRGGSTGELFF.

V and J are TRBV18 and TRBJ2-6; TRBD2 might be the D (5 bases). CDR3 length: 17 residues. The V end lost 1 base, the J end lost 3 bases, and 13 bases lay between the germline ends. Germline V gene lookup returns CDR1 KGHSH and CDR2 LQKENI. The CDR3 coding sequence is TGTGCCAGCTCACCACAGGGCGGCGCGGGTGGGGCCAACGTCCTGACTTTC. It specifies CASSPQGGAGGANVLTF.

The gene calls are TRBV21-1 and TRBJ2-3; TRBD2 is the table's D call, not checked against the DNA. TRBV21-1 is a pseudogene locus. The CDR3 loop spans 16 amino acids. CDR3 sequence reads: CASSKGGGRVTDTQYF. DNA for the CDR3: TGTGCCAGCAGCAAGGGGGGGGGCCGTGTCACGGATACGCAGTATTTT.

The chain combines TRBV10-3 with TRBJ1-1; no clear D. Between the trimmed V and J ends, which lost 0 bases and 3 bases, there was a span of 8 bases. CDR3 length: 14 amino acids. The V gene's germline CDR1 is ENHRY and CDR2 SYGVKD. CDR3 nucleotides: TGTGCCATCAGTGAGTCGTCCGGGGACACTGAAGCTTTCTTT. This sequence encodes CAISESSGDTEAFF.

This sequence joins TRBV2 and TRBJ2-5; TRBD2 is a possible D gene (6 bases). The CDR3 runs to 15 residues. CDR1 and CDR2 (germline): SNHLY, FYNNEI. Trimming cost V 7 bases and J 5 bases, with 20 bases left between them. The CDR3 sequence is CASTLGGYREETQYF. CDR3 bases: TGTGCCAGCACCCTCGGAGGGTACCGCGAGGAGACCCAGTACTTC.

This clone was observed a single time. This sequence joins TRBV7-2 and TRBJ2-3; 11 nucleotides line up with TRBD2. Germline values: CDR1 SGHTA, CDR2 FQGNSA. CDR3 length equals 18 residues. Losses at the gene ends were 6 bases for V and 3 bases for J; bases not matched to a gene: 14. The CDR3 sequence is CASSPRGLAGGQTDTQYF. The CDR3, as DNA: TGTGCCAGCAGTCCCAGGGGCCTAGCGGGGGGCCAAACAGATACGCAGTATTTT.

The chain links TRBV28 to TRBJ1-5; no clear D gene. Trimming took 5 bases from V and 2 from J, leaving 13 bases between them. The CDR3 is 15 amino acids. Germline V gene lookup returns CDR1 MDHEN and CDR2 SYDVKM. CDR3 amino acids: CASSEMSTGNQPQHF. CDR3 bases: TGTGCCAGCAGTGAGATGAGTACGGGCAATCAGCCCCAGCATTTT.

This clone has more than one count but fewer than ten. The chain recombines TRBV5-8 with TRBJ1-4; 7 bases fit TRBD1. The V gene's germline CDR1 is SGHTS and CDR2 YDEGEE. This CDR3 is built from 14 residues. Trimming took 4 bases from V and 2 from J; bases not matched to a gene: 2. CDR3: CASSVGQTNEKLFF. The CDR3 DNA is TGTGCCAGCAGCGTGGGACAGACTAATGAAAAACTGTTTTTT.

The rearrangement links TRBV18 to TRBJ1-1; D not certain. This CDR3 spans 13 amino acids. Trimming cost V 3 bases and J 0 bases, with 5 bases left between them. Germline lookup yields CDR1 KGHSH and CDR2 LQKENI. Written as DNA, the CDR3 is TGTGCCAGCTCACCGGCAGTGAACACTGAAGCTTTCTTT. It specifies CASSPAVNTEAFF.

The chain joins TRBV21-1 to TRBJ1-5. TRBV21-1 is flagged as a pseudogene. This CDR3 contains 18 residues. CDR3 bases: TGTGCCAGCAGCAAAGAAGGGGAACGTCGGGGGATTAATCAGCCCCAGCATTTT. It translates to CASSKEGERRGINQPQHF.

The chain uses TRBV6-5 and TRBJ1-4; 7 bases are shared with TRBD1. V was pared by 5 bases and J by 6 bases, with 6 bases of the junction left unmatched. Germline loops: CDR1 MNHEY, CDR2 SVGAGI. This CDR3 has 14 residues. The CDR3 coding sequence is TGTGCCAGCAGTAACAGGGGTCGATATGAAAAACTGTTTTTT. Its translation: CASSNRGRYEKLFF.

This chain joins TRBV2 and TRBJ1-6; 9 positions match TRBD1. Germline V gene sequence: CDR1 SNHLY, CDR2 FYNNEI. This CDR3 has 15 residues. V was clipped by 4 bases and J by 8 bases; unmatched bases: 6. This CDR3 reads CASSGARTGDSPLHF. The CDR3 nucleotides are TGTGCCAGCAGTGGAGCTAGGACAGGGGATTCACCCCTCCACTTT.

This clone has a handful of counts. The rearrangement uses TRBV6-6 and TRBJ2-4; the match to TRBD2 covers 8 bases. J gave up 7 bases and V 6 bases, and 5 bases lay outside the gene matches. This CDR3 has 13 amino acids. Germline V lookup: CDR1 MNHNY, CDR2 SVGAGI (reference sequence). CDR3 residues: CASSGGVGNIQYF. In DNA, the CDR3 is TGTGCCAGCAGCGGGGGGGTCGGTAACATTCAGTACTTC.

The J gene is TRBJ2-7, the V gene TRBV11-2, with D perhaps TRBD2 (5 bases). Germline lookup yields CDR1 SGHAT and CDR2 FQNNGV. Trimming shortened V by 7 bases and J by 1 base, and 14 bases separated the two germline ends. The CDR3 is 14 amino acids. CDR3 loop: CASISMPGSYEQYF. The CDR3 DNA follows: TGTGCCAGCATTTCTATGCCGGGATCCTACGAGCAGTACTTC.

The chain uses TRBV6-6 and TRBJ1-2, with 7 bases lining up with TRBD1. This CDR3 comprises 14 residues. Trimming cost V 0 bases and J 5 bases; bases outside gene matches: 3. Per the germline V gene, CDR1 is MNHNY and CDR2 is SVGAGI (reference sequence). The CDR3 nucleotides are TGTGCCAGCAGTTACTCGAGGGGGCGATATGGCTACACCTTC. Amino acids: CASSYSRGRYGYTF.